This TCR beta chain is from a study of shared clonotypes between healthy human individuals. Whole-study context: Researchers assigned three CD4 naive, three CD4 memory, two CD8 naive and one CD8 memory plate to each donor.

Method: immunoSEQ multiplex PCR; TCRdb's copy keeps in-frame clones and lacks some. The sample includes about 2.4 million clones, roughly 93% of them seen just once. Memory CD4+ cells were the fraction left after CD45RA+ naive selection. The CDR3 covers 17 residues. CDR1 and CDR2 (germline): MDHEN, SYDVKM. V shed 1 base, J shed 4 bases, and the junction held 10 bases outside the gene matches. The sequenced sample was naive CD4+ T cells from PBMCs. The subset was: CD45RA+ positively selected. This TCR came from a man aged 18 to 29 in good health. Some clones in this sample may be carry-over from other donors' samples. This chain uses TRBV28 with TRBJ2-5; 9 nucleotides line up with TRBD2. The CDR3 coding sequence is TGTGCCAGCAGTTTATTCCAGCTAGCGGGGCGTAGAGAGACCCAGTACTTC. Its translation is CASSLFQLAGRRETQYF. The complete variable domain, with remaining parts taken from reference TRBV28 and TRBJ2-5, reads DVKVTQSSRYLVKRTGEKVFLECVQDMDHENMFWYRQDPGLGLRLIYFSYDVKMKEKGDIPEGYSVSREKKERFSLILESASTNQTSMYLCASSLFQLAGRRETQYFGPGTRLLVL.